This T cell receptor (beta chain) stems from a study of blood T cell repertoires in COVID-19. About the research overall: Specimens from acute and convalescent COVID-19 originated in the United States, Italy and Spain. The analysed material was cDNA or gDNA that came from T cells, B-cell-depleted T cells, or PBMCs.

Authors' data handling: Amplification of reference gene primers was used by the study to estimate nucleated cell counts. Clones were read by immunoSEQ multiplex PCR, and TCRdb kept only the in-frame ones, dropping some. That table supplies the V and J calls and clone size; D and trimming were determined from the DNA. Here the sample spans approximately 300,000 clones, about 85% being singletons. This clone showed up just a few times. The CDR3 length is 13 residues. Germline assignment: CDR1 SNHLY and CDR2 FYNNEI. V lost 10 bases and J 5 bases, leaving 18 bases between the germline ends. The TCR comes from a young man with active or convalescent COVID-19. This chain links TRBV2 with TRBJ2-7; a possible D gene is TRBD2 (5 bases). What was sequenced was peripheral blood. CDR3 loop: CAIALRESDEQYF. CDR3 nucleotide sequence: TGTGCCATCGCCCTAAGGGAGTCAGACGAGCAGTACTTC.